These T cell receptor beta chains were read from a single sample in a study of CD8 T cells in Susac syndrome. Each CDR3 protein gets one entry after TCRdb re-called the immunoSEQ multiplex PCR reads with MiXCR. The sample holds some 260,000 distinct CDR3 sequences, 93% seen once. Material for sequencing was CD4+ T cells from PBMCs. Receptors were obtained from a human donor with multiple sclerosis. Each CDR3 is given with its conserved first and last residue. The D gene is left open where the match is weak. Clone size, where shown, is once, few, many, or a class for clones that have expanded.

d_call,cdr3_length,clone_size,v_call,j_call,cdr3_nt,cdr3_aa
-,17,-,TRBV7-2,TRBJ2-5,TGTGCCAGCAGCTTAGGGTTGCTAGGGGGGAGTGGAGAGACCCAGTACTTC,CASSLGLLGGSGETQYF
-,16,-,TRBV5-1,TRBJ1-1,TGCGCCAGCAGCTTGGGGGGAACAGACACCTACACTGAAGCTTTCTTT,CASSLGGTDTYTEAFF
-,15,-,TRBV5-1,TRBJ2-3,TGCGCCAGCAGCTTGCGGGACCTTACCACAGATACGCAGTATTTT,CASSLRDLTTDTQYF
-,13,-,TRBV5-4,TRBJ2-5,TGTGCCAGCAGCTTGCCTCTTACCGAGACCCAGTACTTC,CASSLPLTETQYF
TRBD1,15,-,TRBV5-1,TRBJ2-5,TGCGCCAGCAGCTTGCAATGGGACAGGCAAGAGACCCAGTACTTC,CASSLQWDRQETQYF
-,13,-,TRBV29-1,TRBJ1-5,TGCAGCGTCGGAGGAGGGGGATATCAGCCCCAGCATTTT,CSVGGGGYQPQHF
-,13,-,TRBV7-2,TRBJ2-6,TGTGCCGGAAGCACCTCTGGGGCCAACGTCCTGACTTTC,CAGSTSGANVLTF
-,14,once,TRBV12-3/TRBV12-4,TRBJ1-1,TGTGCCAGCAGGACGGAAGTCGGGAACACTGAAGCTTTCTTT,CASRTEVGNTEAFF
-,14,-,TRBV3-1,TRBJ1-1,TGTGCCAGCAGCCCGGGGAGGGCGAACACTGAAGCTTTCTTT,CASSPGRANTEAFF
TRBD2,15,-,TRBV20-1,TRBJ2-1,TGCAGTGTTAGCGGGGGGGCCATCCGATACAATGAGCAGTTCTTC,CSVSGGAIRYNEQFF
TRBD2,15,-,TRBV7-3,TRBJ2-3,TGTGCCAGCAGCTTAACTAGCGGGAGGGCCGATACGCAGTATTTT,CASSLTSGRADTQYF
-,17,-,TRBV4-2,TRBJ1-6,TGTGCCAGCAGCCAAGATGGAGGGGGGGCCGGTAATTCACCCCTCCACTTT,CASSQDGGGAGNSPLHF
-,11,-,TRBV28,TRBJ2-7,TGTGCCAGCAGTTTGCCGGACGAGCAGTACTTC,CASSLPDEQYF
-,14,once,TRBV29-1,TRBJ2-2,TGCAGCGTTGGGGCAGTGACGAACACCGGGGAGCTGTTTTTT,CSVGAVTNTGELFF
TRBD1,15,-,TRBV7-2,TRBJ2-2,TGTGCCAGCAGCCACAGGGGAACGAACACCGGGGAGCTGTTTTTT,CASSHRGTNTGELFF
TRBD1,15,-,TRBV20-1,TRBJ2-5,TGCAGTGCTAGAGAACCACAGGGGGTGCAGGAGACCCAGTACTTC,CSAREPQGVQETQYF
-,14,-,TRBV20-1,TRBJ1-2,TGCAGTGCTTTTTCGCTCCAGGGGTGGGGTGGCTACACCTTC,CSAFSLQGWGGYTF
-,13,-,TRBV5-1,TRBJ1-5,TGCGCCAGCAGCTCAGGCGCGGATCAGCCCCAGCATTTT,CASSSGADQPQHF
TRBD1,15,-,TRBV18,TRBJ1-5,TGTGCCAGCTCACCCGACAGGGAAAGCAATCAGCCCCAGCATTTT,CASSPDRESNQPQHF
-,13,-,TRBV12-3/TRBV12-4,TRBJ1-2,TGTGCCAGCAGGGCGACAGCCAACTATGGCTACACCTTC,CASRATANYGYTF
-,12,-,TRBV19,TRBJ1-6,TGTGCCAGTAGACAGGAGGATTCACCCCTCCACTTT,CASRQEDSPLHF
TRBD2,15,-,TRBV5-8,TRBJ2-5,TGTGCCAGCAGAACGGCTAGCGGGTTACAAGAGACCCAGTACTTC,CASRTASGLQETQYF